These 32 T cell receptor beta chains were sequenced from one sample in a study of T cell responses to AZD1222 COVID-19 vaccine. Profiled with immunoSEQ multiplex PCR; TCRdb holds only in-frame clones, not every one. The table has about 100,000 clones, 90% to 95% seen once; the top ten hold approximately 5.6%. The sequences come from peripheral blood, collected 28 days after the second AZD1222 dose. These receptors were collected from an adult who received the AZD1222 COVID-19 vaccine.

The chain is built from TRBV27 and TRBJ1-2; TRBD1 matches 8 bases. With 8 bases clipped from V and 3 bases from J, the junction kept 5 bases outside the gene matches. This CDR3 region has 13 residues. The germline gives CDR1 MNHEY, CDR2 SMNVEV (reference sequence). The CDR3 nucleotides read TGTGCCAGCCGGACAGGGAGTGACTATGGCTACACCTTC. Protein sequence: CASRTGSDYGYTF.

The chain has TRBV5-8 and TRBJ2-7; 9 nucleotides line up with TRBD2. Germline V gene lookup returns CDR1 SGHTS and CDR2 YDEGEE. J gave up 3 bases and V 5 bases, and 9 bases lay outside the gene matches. The length of the CDR3 is 15 residues. The DNA of the CDR3 is TGTGCCAGCAGGTTGCGGGGGGGGGTTTACTACGAGCAGTACTTC. Amino acids: CASRLRGGVYYEQYF.

This rearrangement joins TRBV2 to TRBJ2-1, with D hard to call. Trimming removed 2 bases from V and 4 bases from J, with 6 bases in between. The V gene's germline CDR1 is SNHLY and CDR2 FYNNEI. The CDR3 has 13 residues. The CDR3 loop reads CASSERPYNEQFF. The DNA of the CDR3 is TGTGCCAGCAGTGAACGGCCGTACAATGAGCAGTTCTTC.

The gene calls are TRBV5-4 and TRBJ2-2; TRBD2 matches at 8 bases. The germline V gene has CDR1 SGHNT and CDR2 YYREEE (reference sequence). This CDR3 comprises 14 residues. The junction had 7 bases not matched to a gene; V was cut back by 6 bases and J by 6 bases. In nucleotides, the CDR3 is TGTGCCAGCAACCGGGGGGGCCGGGCCGGGGAGCTGTTTTTT. Residues: CASNRGGRAGELFF.

The gene calls are TRBV7-9 and TRBJ2-7, with D uncertain. V was pared by 3 bases and J by 4 bases, with 7 bases between. The CDR3 covers 12 residues. Germline assignment: CDR1 SEHNR and CDR2 FQNEAQ (reference sequence). CDR3 residues: CASSFGFYEQYF. Here the CDR3 DNA reads TGTGCCAGCAGCTTCGGGTTTTACGAGCAGTACTTC.

This rearrangement joins TRBV11-2 to TRBJ1-6; TRBD1 aligns across 9 bases. The CDR3 has 17 residues. Germline V gene lookup returns CDR1 SGHAT and CDR2 FQNNGV. The V and J ends lost 5 bases and 0 bases, in that order; junction bases with no gene match: 5. DNA of the CDR3: TGTGCCAGCAGCGTGACAGGGGGTAGCTCCTATAATTCACCCCTCCACTTT. It translates to CASSVTGGSSYNSPLHF.

The V call is TRBV4-1, the J call TRBJ1-1; D unresolved. Trimming cost V 0 bases and J 4 bases, with 18 bases left between them. The CDR3 length is 17 residues. The germline gives CDR1 MGHRA, CDR2 YSYEKL. Written as DNA, the CDR3 is TGCGCCAGCAGCCAAGATTTTCTGGGGATTGCGGTCACTGAAGCTTTCTTT. Its protein product is CASSQDFLGIAVTEAFF.

This chain connects TRBV7-9 to TRBJ2-1; 13 bases fit TRBD2. V gave up 5 bases and J gave up 0 bases; unmatched junction bases: 4. The germline V gene encodes CDR1 SEHNR and CDR2 FQNEAQ (reference sequence). This CDR3 region has 17 residues. Here the CDR3 reads CASSLRTSGSSYNEQFF. CDR3 DNA: TGTGCCAGCAGCCTTCGGACTAGCGGGAGCTCCTACAATGAGCAGTTCTTC.

The V and J genes are TRBV27 and TRBJ2-5; D is unclear. Germline loops: CDR1 MNHEY, CDR2 SMNVEV (reference sequence). Between the trimmed V and J ends, which lost 7 bases and 3 bases, there was a span of 15 bases. This CDR3 spans 14 amino acids. As DNA, the CDR3 is TGTGCCAGCAATAAGTATTTCGAGAAAGAGACCCAGTACTTC. Protein sequence: CASNKYFEKETQYF.

The sample holds one count of this clone. The V call is TRBV6-6, the J call TRBJ2-1; 7 bases match TRBD1. Trimming took 6 bases from V and 8 from J; bases not matched to a gene: 13. The germline V gene has CDR1 MNHNY and CDR2 SVGAGI (reference sequence). The CDR3 has 15 amino acids. CDR3 in amino acids: CASRNTGTAIDEQFF. CDR3 coding DNA: TGTGCCAGCAGGAATACCGGGACAGCCATTGATGAGCAGTTCTTC.

This clone was observed a few times. The chain has TRBV28 and TRBJ1-2, with a weak D call TRBD1 (6 bases). Per germline, CDR1 MDHEN and CDR2 SYDVKM. V shed 9 bases and J shed 4 bases, with 12 bases lying between them. CDR3 length: 12 residues. DNA of the CDR3: TGTGCCAGTGGACAGATCTCCTATGGCTACACCTTC. This encodes CASGQISYGYTF.

This clone turned up a few times. The V gene is TRBV10-1, the J gene TRBJ1-2; D perhaps matches TRBD1 (6 bases). Trimming left V 6 bases short and J 3 bases short, with 20 bases between. The germline gives CDR1 WNHNN, CDR2 SYGVQD (reference sequence). The CDR3 is made up of 16 amino acids. The DNA for the CDR3 is TGCGCCAGCAGCCCAGGACAGACCACCTATGACTATGGCTACACCTTC. Translated, it gives CASSPGQTTYDYGYTF.

The chain is built from TRBV4-1 and TRBJ2-1; 7 bases line up with TRBD1. CDR3 length: 17 amino acids. The trim removed 1 base at V and 2 bases at J, leaving 8 bases unmatched. Per the germline V gene, CDR1 is MGHRA and CDR2 is YSYEKL. CDR3 in amino acids: CASSQVGGQDAYNEQFF. CDR3 coding DNA: TGCGCCAGCAGCCAAGTAGGAGGACAGGACGCCTACAATGAGCAGTTCTTC.

The J gene is TRBJ1-6, the V gene TRBV7-7; D remains ambiguous. CDR1 and CDR2 (germline): SSHAT, FNYEAQ (reference sequence). The CDR3 extends over 16 amino acids. With 4 bases removed from V and 11 bases from J, the gap between germline ends came to 21 bases. The CDR3 sequence: CASSSKAGSPDPPLHF. The DNA of the CDR3 is TGTGCCAGCAGCTCCAAAGCCGGGAGCCCCGATCCACCCCTCCACTTT.

As DNA, the CDR3 is TGTGCCAGCAGTTACCAGACAGGCGGCTACACCTTC. It encodes CASSYQTGGYTF. The chain recombines TRBV6-5 with TRBJ1-2; D is possibly TRBD1 (6 bases). The V and J ends lost 2 bases and 8 bases respectively, with 9 bases between them. The CDR3 contains 12 residues. Germline V CDR1 and CDR2: MNHEY, SVGAGI.

The V call is TRBV6-5, the J call TRBJ2-1; D is tentatively TRBD1 or TRBD2 (5 bases each). Trimming shortened V by 5 bases and J by 16 bases, and 15 bases separated the two germline ends. Per the germline V gene, CDR1 is MNHEY and CDR2 is SVGAGI. The CDR3 loop spans 11 amino acids. CDR3 nucleotides: TGTGCCAGCAGTCCCGGGACCCCCCTCTTCTTC. Protein: CASSPGTPLFF.

The chain joins TRBV2 to TRBJ1-5; D perhaps matches TRBD1 (5 bases). The germline V gene has CDR1 SNHLY and CDR2 FYNNEI. This CDR3 contains 13 residues. V was clipped by 6 bases and J by 7 bases, with 13 bases between them. In DNA, the CDR3 is TGTGCCAGCAGCCCGAATCGACAGCAGCCCCAGCATTTT. Translation: CASSPNRQQPQHF.

The chain uses TRBV12-3 or TRBV12-4 and TRBJ1-5; D unclear. The CDR3 spans 13 residues. V lost 5 bases and J 0 bases, leaving 5 bases between the germline ends. Here the CDR3 reads CASSPYSNQPQHF. As DNA, the CDR3 is TGTGCCAGCAGTCCATATAGCAATCAGCCCCAGCATTTT.

The J gene is TRBJ1-5, the V gene TRBV18; D is perhaps TRBD1 (5 bases). V gave up 5 bases and J gave up 2 bases, with 16 bases separating them. Germline CDR1 reads KGHSH; CDR2 reads LQKENI. The CDR3 sequence is 16 residues long. The CDR3 bases are TGTGCCAGCTCAGGACGACAGATGGGGGGCAATCAGCCCCAGCATTTT. Translation gives CASSGRQMGGNQPQHF.

This chain joins TRBV18 and TRBJ1-1; a possible D gene is TRBD1 (5 bases). V gave up 6 bases and J gave up 0 bases, with 8 bases separating them. Germline V gene sequence: CDR1 KGHSH, CDR2 LQKENI. This CDR3 has 13 amino acids. CDR3 loop: CASSSDMNTEAFF. CDR3 DNA: TGTGCCAGCTCCTCGGACATGAACACTGAAGCTTTCTTT.

The V and J genes are TRBV24-1 and TRBJ2-3, with D tentatively TRBD1 (6 bases). The CDR3 covers 14 residues. CDR1 is KGHDR and CDR2 is SFDVKD in the germline V gene. Between the trimmed V and J ends, which lost 0 bases and 4 bases, there was a span of 7 bases. Here the CDR3 reads CATSDLTGPDTQYF. The DNA of the CDR3 is TGTGCCACCAGTGATTTGACAGGGCCAGATACGCAGTATTTT.

This chain links TRBV18 with TRBJ2-3, with a tentative D call TRBD2 (5 bases). The CDR3 contains 15 residues. Germline CDR1 is KGHSH and CDR2 is LQKENI. The V and J ends lost 2 bases and 0 bases respectively, with 9 bases between them. The CDR3 here is CASSPDPGSTDTQYF. As DNA, the CDR3 is TGTGCCAGCTCACCAGACCCGGGAAGCACAGATACGCAGTATTTT.

The rearrangement uses TRBV13 and TRBJ2-1; 7 bases match TRBD2. CDR1 PRHDT and CDR2 FYEKMQ come from the germline V gene (reference sequence). Trimming cost V 11 bases and J 7 bases; bases outside gene matches: 14. The CDR3 covers 14 residues. CDR3 region: CASRGVSGQNEQFF. The CDR3 region has the DNA TGTGCCTCCCGGGGGGTTAGCGGGCAAAATGAGCAGTTCTTC.

The V gene is TRBV6-5, the J gene TRBJ2-3; 8 bases line up with TRBD2. The CDR3 is 14 amino acids. The germline CDR1 and CDR2 sequences are MNHEY and SVGAGI. Unmatched junction bases numbered 5, after V lost 2 bases and J lost 7 bases. The CDR3 here is CASSYTGGPYTQYF. CDR3 bases: TGTGCCAGCAGTTACACGGGGGGGCCTTATACGCAGTATTTT.

The gene calls are TRBV6-5 and TRBJ1-2; no definite D call. V gave up 11 bases and J gave up 8 bases, with 15 bases separating them. This CDR3 spans 11 amino acids. CDR1 and CDR2 from the germline V gene are MNHEY and SVGAGI. CDR3 DNA: TGTGCCTCCCGAGAAGGGATAGGCTACACCTTC. Translation: CASREGIGYTF.

This chain uses TRBV5-4 with TRBJ1-2; D might be TRBD1 (5 bases). CDR1 and CDR2 (germline): SGHNT, YYREEE (reference sequence). Trimming took off 0 bases at V and 6 bases at J, with 18 bases between the two ends. The CDR3 loop spans 16 amino acids. The CDR3 nucleotides are TGTGCCAGCAGCTTGGGTGGGGGACGCATACTCGATGGCTACACCTTC. Translating gives CASSLGGGRILDGYTF.

This clone was observed many times. This rearrangement joins TRBV5-1 to TRBJ1-2, with TRBD1 matching over 7 bases. V shed 1 base, J shed 1 base, and the junction held 1 base outside the gene matches. This CDR3 spans 14 amino acids. Germline V gives CDR1 SGHRS, CDR2 YFSETQ. The CDR3 sequence is CASSLSGGNYGYTF. In nucleotides, the CDR3 is TGCGCCAGCAGCTTGTCAGGGGGTAACTATGGCTACACCTTC.

The J gene is TRBJ2-1, the V gene TRBV7-7; 10 bases fit TRBD1. The CDR3 has 15 amino acids. J was trimmed by 10 bases and V by 5 bases; bases with no gene match: 11. The germline V gene encodes CDR1 SSHAT and CDR2 FNYEAQ (reference sequence). The CDR3 here is CASSAGTGVDGEQFF. The CDR3 DNA reads as TGTGCCAGCAGCGCCGGGACAGGGGTGGATGGGGAGCAGTTCTTC. The full variable domain, rest sourced from reference TRBV7-7 and TRBJ2-1, is GAGVSQSPRYKVTKRGQDVTLRCDPISSHATLYWYQQALGQGPEFLTYFNYEAQPDKSGLPSDRFSAERPEGSISTLTIQRTEQRDSAMYRCASSAGTGVDGEQFFGPGTRLTVL.

The J gene is TRBJ1-3, the V gene TRBV11-1; D is unclear. Germline lookup yields CDR1 SGHAT and CDR2 FQDESV (reference sequence). Trimming took off 7 bases at V and 5 bases at J, with 15 bases between the two ends. The CDR3 runs 14 residues. The CDR3 nucleotides read TGTGCCAGCACCCCGGACCGAGAACGAAACACCATATATTTT. Residues: CASTPDRERNTIYF.

The V and J genes are TRBV6-5 and TRBJ2-1, with a possible D match to TRBD1 (5 bases). Trimming left V 2 bases short and J 0 bases short, with 8 bases between. Germline V CDR1 and CDR2: MNHEY, SVGAGI. The CDR3 covers 15 residues. The CDR3 region has the DNA TGTGCCAGCAGTTACACAGGATTCTCCTACAATGAGCAGTTCTTC. It specifies CASSYTGFSYNEQFF.

The chain links TRBV27 to TRBJ2-6; D call uncertain. The V gene's germline CDR1 is MNHEY and CDR2 SMNVEV (reference sequence). The CDR3 sequence is 17 residues long. Between the trimmed V and J ends, which lost 3 bases and 2 bases, there was a span of 14 bases. The CDR3 nucleotides are TGTGCCAGCAGTTTGCCCCGCTTTCCTACTGGGGCCAACGTCCTGACTTTC. Its protein is CASSLPRFPTGANVLTF.

The V gene is TRBV2, the J gene TRBJ1-3; D may be TRBD1 (5 bases). Trimming took off 2 bases at V and 0 bases at J, with 11 bases between the two ends. The CDR3 extends over 16 amino acids. Germline V gives CDR1 SNHLY, CDR2 FYNNEI. CDR3 sequence: CASSEHGHRSGNTIYF. The CDR3 region has the DNA TGTGCCAGCAGTGAACACGGACATCGCTCTGGAAACACCATATATTTT.